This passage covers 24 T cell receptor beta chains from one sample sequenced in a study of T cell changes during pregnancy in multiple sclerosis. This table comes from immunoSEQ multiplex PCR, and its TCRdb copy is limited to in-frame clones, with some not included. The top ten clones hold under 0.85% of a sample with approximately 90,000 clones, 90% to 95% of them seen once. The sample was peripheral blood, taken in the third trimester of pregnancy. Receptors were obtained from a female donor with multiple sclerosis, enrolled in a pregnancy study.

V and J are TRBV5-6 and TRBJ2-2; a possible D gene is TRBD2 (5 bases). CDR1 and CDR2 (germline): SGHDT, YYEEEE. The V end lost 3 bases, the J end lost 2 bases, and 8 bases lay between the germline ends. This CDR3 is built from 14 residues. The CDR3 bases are TGTGCCAGCAGCTCCCGGGGTAACACCGGGGAGCTGTTTTTT. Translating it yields CASSSRGNTGELFF.

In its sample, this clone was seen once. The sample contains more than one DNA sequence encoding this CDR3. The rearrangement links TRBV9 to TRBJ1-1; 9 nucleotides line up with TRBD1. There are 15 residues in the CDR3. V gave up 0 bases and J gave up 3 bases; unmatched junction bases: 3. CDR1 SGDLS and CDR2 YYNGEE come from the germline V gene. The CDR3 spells CASSVVGQGDTEAFF. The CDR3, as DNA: TGTGCCAGCAGCGTAGTGGGACAGGGAGACACTGAAGCTTTCTTT.

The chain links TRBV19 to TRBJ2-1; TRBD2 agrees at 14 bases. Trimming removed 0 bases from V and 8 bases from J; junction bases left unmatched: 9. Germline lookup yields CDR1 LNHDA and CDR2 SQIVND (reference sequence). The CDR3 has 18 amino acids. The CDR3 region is CASSIDYYPGLAGDEQFF. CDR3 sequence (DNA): TGTGCCAGTAGTATAGATTATTATCCGGGACTAGCGGGAGATGAGCAGTTCTTC.

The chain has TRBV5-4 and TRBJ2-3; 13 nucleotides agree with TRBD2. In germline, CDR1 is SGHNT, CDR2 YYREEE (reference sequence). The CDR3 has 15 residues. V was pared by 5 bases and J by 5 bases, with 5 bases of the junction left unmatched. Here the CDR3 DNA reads TGTGCCAGCAGGCCGACTAGCGGGAGGATAGATACGCAGTATTTT. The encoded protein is CASRPTSGRIDTQYF.

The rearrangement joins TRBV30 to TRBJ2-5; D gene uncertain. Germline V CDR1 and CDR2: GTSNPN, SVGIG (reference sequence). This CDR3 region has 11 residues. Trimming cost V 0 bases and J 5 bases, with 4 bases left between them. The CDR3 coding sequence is TGTGCCTGGAGTGTACGGGAGACCCAGTACTTC. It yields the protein CAWSVRETQYF.

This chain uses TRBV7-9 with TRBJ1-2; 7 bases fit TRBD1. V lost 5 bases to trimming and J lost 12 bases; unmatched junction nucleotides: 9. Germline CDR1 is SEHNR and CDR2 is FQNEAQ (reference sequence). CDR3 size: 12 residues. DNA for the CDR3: TGTGCCAGCAGCCCCGGACAGGTTTTTGACACCTTC. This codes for CASSPGQVFDTF.

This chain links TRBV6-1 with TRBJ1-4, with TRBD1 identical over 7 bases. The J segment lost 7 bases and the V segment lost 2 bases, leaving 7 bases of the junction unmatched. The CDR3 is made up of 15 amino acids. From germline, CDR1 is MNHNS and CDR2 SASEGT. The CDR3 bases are TGTGCCAGCAGTGAACCCCACAGGGGAGCTGAAAAACTGTTTTTT. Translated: CASSEPHRGAEKLFF.

The CDR3, as DNA: TGTGCCTGGAGCCTTGACAGGGAACAGTACTTC. Protein sequence: CAWSLDREQYF. V is TRBV30 and J is TRBJ2-7; 7 bases align to TRBD1. Germline V gene data show CDR1 as GTSNPN and CDR2 as SVGIG (reference sequence). V shed 3 bases, J shed 10 bases, and the junction held 6 bases outside the gene matches. This CDR3 region has 11 residues.

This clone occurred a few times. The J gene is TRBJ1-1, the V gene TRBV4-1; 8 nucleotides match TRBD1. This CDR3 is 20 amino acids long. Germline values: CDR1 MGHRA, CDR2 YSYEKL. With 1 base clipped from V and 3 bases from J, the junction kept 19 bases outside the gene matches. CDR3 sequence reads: CASSQGTATGALRGYTEAFF. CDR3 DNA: TGCGCCAGCAGCCAAGGGACGGCGACAGGGGCCCTGAGGGGGTACACTGAAGCTTTCTTT.

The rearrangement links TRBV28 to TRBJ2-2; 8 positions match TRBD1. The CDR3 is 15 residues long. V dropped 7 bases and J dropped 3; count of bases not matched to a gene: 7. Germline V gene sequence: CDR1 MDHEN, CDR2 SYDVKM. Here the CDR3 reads CASTPGTGDTGELFF. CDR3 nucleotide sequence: TGTGCCAGCACCCCCGGGACAGGAGACACCGGGGAGCTGTTTTTT.

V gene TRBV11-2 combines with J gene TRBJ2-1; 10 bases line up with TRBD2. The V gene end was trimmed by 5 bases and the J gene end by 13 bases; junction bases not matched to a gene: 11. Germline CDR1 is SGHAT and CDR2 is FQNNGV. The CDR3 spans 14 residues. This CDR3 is CASSPQETSGFQFF. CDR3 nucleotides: TGTGCCAGCAGCCCCCAGGAGACTAGCGGGTTCCAGTTCTTC.

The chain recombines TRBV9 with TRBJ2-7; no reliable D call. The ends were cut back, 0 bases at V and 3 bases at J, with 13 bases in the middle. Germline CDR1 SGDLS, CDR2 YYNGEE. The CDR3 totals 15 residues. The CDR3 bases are TGTGCCAGCAGCGTAGGGGCCCTCGGAATCTACGAGCAGTACTTC. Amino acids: CASSVGALGIYEQYF.

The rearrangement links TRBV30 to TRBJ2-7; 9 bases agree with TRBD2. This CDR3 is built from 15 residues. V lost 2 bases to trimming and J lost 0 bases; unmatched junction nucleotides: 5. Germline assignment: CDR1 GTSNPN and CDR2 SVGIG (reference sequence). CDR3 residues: CAWSRSGRLSYEQYF. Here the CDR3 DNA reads TGTGCCTGGAGTCGGAGCGGGAGGCTCTCCTACGAGCAGTACTTC. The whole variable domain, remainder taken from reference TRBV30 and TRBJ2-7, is SQTIHQWPATLVQPVGSPLSLECTVEGTSNPNLYWYRQAAGRGLQLLFYSVGIGQISSEVPQNLSASRPQDRQFILSSKKLLLSDSGFYLCAWSRSGRLSYEQYFGPGTRLTVT.

CDR3 coding DNA: TGTGCCAGCAGCTTGACTAGCGGGCCCTACGAGCAGTACTTC. Protein product: CASSLTSGPYEQYF. This chain joins TRBV5-4 and TRBJ2-7; 9 nucleotides agree with TRBD2. J lost 2 bases, V lost 1 base, and 1 base had no gene match. Germline loops: CDR1 SGHNT, CDR2 YYREEE (reference sequence). This CDR3 is 14 amino acids long.

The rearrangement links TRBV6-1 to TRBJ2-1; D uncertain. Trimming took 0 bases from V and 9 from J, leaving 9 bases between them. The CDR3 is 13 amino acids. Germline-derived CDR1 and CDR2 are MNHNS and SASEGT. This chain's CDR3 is CASSEAEEGEQFF. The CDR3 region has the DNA TGTGCCAGCAGTGAAGCTGAGGAAGGTGAGCAGTTCTTC.

The CDR3 DNA reads as TGTGCCAGCAGTGAAGACACCCGCTATGGCTACACCTTC. Protein sequence: CASSEDTRYGYTF. The rearrangement links TRBV2 to TRBJ1-2; D not resolved. CDR1 and CDR2 from the germline V gene are SNHLY and FYNNEI. Trimming left V 1 base short and J 4 bases short, with 7 bases between. The CDR3 covers 13 residues.

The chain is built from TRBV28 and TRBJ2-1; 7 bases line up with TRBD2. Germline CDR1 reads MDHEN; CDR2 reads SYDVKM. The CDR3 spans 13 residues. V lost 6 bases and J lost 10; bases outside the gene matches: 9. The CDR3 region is CASSPGLLKEQFF. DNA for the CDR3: TGTGCCAGCAGCCCGGGACTATTGAAGGAGCAGTTCTTC.

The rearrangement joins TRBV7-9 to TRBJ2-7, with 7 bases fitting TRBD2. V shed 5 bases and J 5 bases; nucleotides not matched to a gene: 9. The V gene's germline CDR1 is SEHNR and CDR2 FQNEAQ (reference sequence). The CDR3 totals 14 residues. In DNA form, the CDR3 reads TGTGCCAGCAGCCTAACGGGGGGTTTCGACGAGCAGTACTTC. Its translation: CASSLTGGFDEQYF.

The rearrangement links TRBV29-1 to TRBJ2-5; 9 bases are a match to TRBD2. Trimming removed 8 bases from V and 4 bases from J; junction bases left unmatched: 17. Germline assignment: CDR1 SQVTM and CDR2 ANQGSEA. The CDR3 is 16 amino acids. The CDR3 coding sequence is TGCAGCATAGTCAGTTGGCGGGAGGGCTTTGGAGAGACCCAGTACTTC. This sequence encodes CSIVSWREGFGETQYF.

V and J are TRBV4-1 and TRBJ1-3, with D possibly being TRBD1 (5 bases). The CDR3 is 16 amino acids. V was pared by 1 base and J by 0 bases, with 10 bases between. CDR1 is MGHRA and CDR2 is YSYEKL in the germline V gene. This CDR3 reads CASSQGPGHSGNTIYF. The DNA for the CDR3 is TGCGCCAGCAGCCAAGGGCCCGGACACTCTGGAAACACCATATATTTT.

For the CDR3, the DNA is TGTGCCAGCAGCACCGGCGGCGGCTCCTACAATGAGCAGTTCTTC. Protein sequence: CASSTGGGSYNEQFF. This chain joins TRBV11-2 and TRBJ2-1, with unresolved D. V gave up 5 bases and J gave up 0 bases, with 11 bases separating them. This CDR3 contains 15 residues. Germline assignment: CDR1 SGHAT and CDR2 FQNNGV.

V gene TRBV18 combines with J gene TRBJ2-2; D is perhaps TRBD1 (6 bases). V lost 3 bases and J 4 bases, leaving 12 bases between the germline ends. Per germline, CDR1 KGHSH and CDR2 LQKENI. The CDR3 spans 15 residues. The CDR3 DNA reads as TGTGCCAGCTCACCCTCGGGACAAGGCACCGGGGAGCTGTTTTTT. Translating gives CASSPSGQGTGELFF.

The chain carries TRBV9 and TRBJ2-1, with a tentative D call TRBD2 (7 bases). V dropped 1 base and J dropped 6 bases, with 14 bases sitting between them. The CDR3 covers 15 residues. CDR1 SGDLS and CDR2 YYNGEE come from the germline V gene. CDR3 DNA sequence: TGTGCCAGCAGCGTATGGCCAGGGGAGGGCAATGAGCAGTTCTTC. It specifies CASSVWPGEGNEQFF.

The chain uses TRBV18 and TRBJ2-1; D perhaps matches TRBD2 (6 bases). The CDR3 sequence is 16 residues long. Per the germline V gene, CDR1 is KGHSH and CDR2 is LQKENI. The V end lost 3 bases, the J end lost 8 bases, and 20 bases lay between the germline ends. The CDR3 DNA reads TGTGCCAGCTCACCCGACGGGGCGGGACCCAAGGATGAGCAGTTCTTC. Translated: CASSPDGAGPKDEQFF.